Listed here are 4 T cell receptor beta chains from one sample, sequenced in a study of cytomegalovirus exposure and HLA in healthy donors. The PCR used 60 Vbeta and 13 Jbeta primers. Data came from immunoSEQ multiplex PCR; TCRdb stores just in-frame clones and leaves some out. The table counts roughly 120,000 clones; roughly 0.94% lies in the top ten. The sequenced sample consisted of PBMCs. The receptors come from a man younger than 35 in good health and CMV-seronegative.

The CDR3 nucleotides read TGTGCCAGTAGTCGACAGGGACCTGCAACTAATGAAAAACTGTTTTTT. Translated, it gives CASSRQGPATNEKLFF. The genes are TRBV19 and TRBJ1-4, with 7 bases matching TRBD1. After removal of 5 bases from V and 0 bases from J, the junction contained 6 bases not matched to a gene. Germline-derived CDR1 and CDR2 are LNHDA and SQIVND (reference sequence). The CDR3 spans 16 residues.

For the CDR3, the DNA is TGCGCCAGCAGCCAAGATGGGGGTAGCGGGGCTCCTTCCTACAATGAGCAGTTCTTC. This translates into CASSQDGGSGAPSYNEQFF. The chain links TRBV4-1 to TRBJ2-1, with 8 bases aligning to TRBD2. Trimming took 0 bases from V and 1 from J; bases not matched to a gene: 11. CDR3 length: 19 residues. Looked up from germline, CDR1 is MGHRA and CDR2 is YSYEKL.

The rearrangement uses TRBV6-5 and TRBJ2-3; 9 bases are shared with TRBD2. There are 15 residues in the CDR3. Looked up from germline, CDR1 is MNHEY and CDR2 is SVGAGI. With 6 bases clipped from V and 2 bases from J, the junction kept 6 bases outside the gene matches. CDR3 region: CASRPGLAFTDTQYF. Here the CDR3 DNA reads TGTGCCAGCAGACCGGGACTAGCCTTCACAGATACGCAGTATTTT.

The gene calls are TRBV9 and TRBJ1-5; the match to TRBD1 covers 9 bases. J gave up 9 bases and V 3 bases, and 7 bases lay outside the gene matches. The CDR3 runs 14 residues. In germline, CDR1 is SGDLS, CDR2 YYNGEE. CDR3 coding DNA: TGTGCCAGCAGCGAGGGACAGGGAGATTGGCCCCAGCATTTT. This encodes CASSEGQGDWPQHF.